These T cell receptor beta chains were read from a single sample in a study of CD8 T cells in Susac syndrome. TCRdb independently ran MiXCR on the immunoSEQ multiplex PCR reads; one entry per CDR3 protein. The sample holds over 150,000 distinct CDR3 sequences, 90% to 95% seen once. The sequencing input was CD4+ T cells from PBMCs. These receptors were collected from a human donor with multiple sclerosis. Both conserved end residues are part of each CDR3. A clone size is listed for some rows: how often the clone was seen (once, few, many), or a class if it is expanded.

>TRBV30|.|TRBJ2-7
CAWSHARGEQYF
>TRBV20-1|.|TRBJ2-5
CSVGTSGRETQYF
>TRBV9|.|TRBJ2-5
CASSVSGSGETQYF
>TRBV20-1|.|TRBJ2-7
CSAIQGAYYEQYF
>TRBV4-1|.|TRBJ2-5
CASSQGGEETQYF
>TRBV25-1|.|TRBJ1-4
CASIGMGNEKLFF
>TRBV5-1|.|TRBJ2-1
CASSLGTGWNEQFF
>TRBV7-9|.|TRBJ2-1
CASSLLVQTSYNEQFF
>TRBV29-1|.|TRBJ1-1
CSVLAPWGPAFF
>TRBV3-1|.|TRBJ2-7
CASSPPGQGSKQYF
>TRBV20-1|.|TRBJ2-5
CSAGIRLADSGTQYF
>TRBV18|.|TRBJ1-2
CASSPQGGETYGYTF
>TRBV5-1|.|TRBJ1-6
CASSLGQGGVPLHF
>TRBV29-1|.|TRBJ2-2
CSVEAENTGELFF
>TRBV20-1|.|TRBJ2-1
CSAREPTGEGYNEQFF
>TRBV18|.|TRBJ2-3
CATFTSTDTQYF
>TRBV29-1|.|TRBJ1-1
CSVVERDLWSTEAFF
>TRBV12-3/TRBV12-4|.|TRBJ2-5
CASSFLVGRQETQYF
>TRBV7-3|.|TRBJ2-1
CASSLRTSSSYNEQFF
>TRBV5-1|.|TRBJ2-3
CASSRGQDLIQFTDTQYF
>TRBV20-1|.|TRBJ2-7
CSARRGALYEQYF
>TRBV15|.|TRBJ2-5
CATSPGQRETQYF
>TRBV3-1|.|TRBJ1-2
CASSRLNWPANYGYTF
>TRBV6-2/TRBV6-3|.|TRBJ2-7
CASSSRGEGDEQYF
>TRBV29-1|.|TRBJ2-4
CSGGMENIQYF
>TRBV27|once|TRBJ1-5
CASSLHPSGSNQPQHF
>TRBV4-1|.|TRBJ1-1
CASSQRGLNTEAFF
>TRBV2|.|TRBJ1-2
CAATRARVSGGYTF
>TRBV5-6|.|TRBJ2-2
CASSLQVGTGELFF
>TRBV12-3/TRBV12-4|.|TRBJ1-1
CASSTQTGGTEAFF
>TRBV5-6|.|TRBJ2-7
CASSGEQYF
>TRBV4-1|.|TRBJ2-4
CASSHTGLAGGLIAKNIQYF
>TRBV7-2|.|TRBJ2-1
CASSFASGGYNEQFF
>TRBV9|.|TRBJ1-2
CASSDPGQANYGYTF
>TRBV5-1|.|TRBJ1-4
CASSSSGTHGEKLFF
>TRBV25-1|.|TRBJ2-1
CASSEPDRNEQFF
>TRBV29-1|.|TRBJ1-1
CSAYENTEAFF
>TRBV28|.|TRBJ2-7
CASNGARTYEQYF
>TRBV7-9|once|TRBJ2-7
CASRSGQGDYEQYF
>TRBV15|.|TRBJ1-1
CATSVGQGATEAFF
>TRBV6-2/TRBV6-3|few|TRBJ1-1
CASSYTGGGGAFF
>TRBV20-1|.|TRBJ2-1
CSAFSGPASYNEQFF
>TRBV5-1|once|TRBJ2-3
CASSLARKDTQYF
>TRBV30|.|TRBJ1-2
CAWSVSGFGYGYTF
>TRBV29-1|.|TRBJ1-2
CSGLKRDTNLSAYGYTF
>TRBV6-1|.|TRBJ2-3
CASSPAHGGSTDTQYF
>TRBV18|.|TRBJ2-7
CASSGGTGRNYEQYF
>TRBV27|once|TRBJ1-2
CASSFSTLVLVIFHYGYTF